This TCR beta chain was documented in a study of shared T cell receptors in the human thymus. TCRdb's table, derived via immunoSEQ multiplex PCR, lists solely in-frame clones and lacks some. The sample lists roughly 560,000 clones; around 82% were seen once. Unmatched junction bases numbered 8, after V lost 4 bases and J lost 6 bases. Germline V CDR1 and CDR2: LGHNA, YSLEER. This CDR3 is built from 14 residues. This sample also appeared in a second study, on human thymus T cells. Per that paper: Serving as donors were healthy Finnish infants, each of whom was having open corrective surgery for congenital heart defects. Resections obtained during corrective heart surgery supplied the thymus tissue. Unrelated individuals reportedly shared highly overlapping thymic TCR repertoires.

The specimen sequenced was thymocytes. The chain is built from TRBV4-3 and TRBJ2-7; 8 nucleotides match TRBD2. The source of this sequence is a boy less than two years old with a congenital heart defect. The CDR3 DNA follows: TGCGCCAGCAGCCGGGGACTAGAGTCAGGCGAGCAGTACTTC. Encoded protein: CASSRGLESGEQYF.